These T cell receptor beta chains were read from a single sample in a study of blood T cell repertoires in COVID-19. Only in-frame clones appear in the TCRdb table, and some are missing; sequencing was by immunoSEQ multiplex PCR. The data show 350,000 to 450,000 clones, around 85% seen once. The material sequenced was peripheral blood. The origin of the receptors is a woman aged 18-30 years with acute or convalescent COVID-19. Each CDR3 is given without its conserved first and last residue.

TRBV6-5	TRBJ1-4	ASSYSIRVNEKLF
TRBV11-3	TRBJ1-6	ASSLDGDSPLH
TRBV11-2	TRBJ2-1	ASSHSYNEQF
TRBV3-1/TRBV3-2	TRBJ2-7	ASSQAGSGRSYEQY
TRBV6-1	TRBJ2-7	ASSDQGFVEQY
TRBV10-3	TRBJ1-4	AISESGGQGNEKLF
TRBV2	TRBJ2-3	ASREARQY
TRBV7-9	TRBJ2-3	ASSAGQGSTDTQY
TRBV6-6	TRBJ2-1	ATHPGLAGQKNEQF
TRBV6-1	TRBJ1-5	ASSESMNQPQH
TRBV19	TRBJ1-4	ASSPSRSGGEKLF
TRBV5-4	TRBJ2-1	ASSLSGTATEQF
TRBV5-1	TRBJ1-1	ASRRDPESTEAF
TRBV7-2	TRBJ1-1	ASSLAQTGTEAF
TRBV10-1	TRBJ2-2	ASRETLRTGELF
TRBV29-1	TRBJ1-4	SLIGTDEKLF
TRBV29-1	TRBJ1-2	SVEGLYGYT
TRBV7-8	TRBJ2-7	ASSPQPDYRSEQY
TRBV10-3	TRBJ1-5	AISGTGSNQPQH
TRBV9	TRBJ1-2	ASSSQGSYGYT
TRBV6-6	TRBJ1-3	ASSYRQGDTIY
TRBV7-8	TRBJ2-1	ASSSVGTSGYNEQF
TRBV20-1	TRBJ2-5	SALGEETQY
TRBV5-6	TRBJ1-1	ASSWDRTNTEAF
TRBV5-4	TRBJ2-7	ASSSGGSGRDEQY
TRBV7-7	TRBJ2-7	ASSLGQGAPYEQY
TRBV5-1	TRBJ2-7	ASSLEPGQGYEQY
TRBV6-1	TRBJ1-1	ASSEVGQTNTEAF
TRBV5-1	TRBJ1-2	ASSLSEVSHGYT